This TCR beta chain was sequenced in a study of shared clonotypes between healthy human individuals. Study-wide results and caveats: What rarefaction showed was incomplete sorted-subset sequencing despite large depth.

Original processing notes: For the immunoSEQ data, sequences were junction-only without quality scores, so filtering differed. Data came from immunoSEQ multiplex PCR; TCRdb stores just in-frame clones and leaves some out. The V and J calls and clone size come from that table; D and trimming were worked out from the DNA. The data hold about 2.4 million clones, with around 94% observed a single time. The CD4+ fraction was divided into a CD45RA+ naive subset and a CD45RA-negative memory subset. To note about this clone: Its antigen is still unknown.

Sequenced sample: naive CD4+ T cells sorted from blood. Subset noted: CD45RA+ positively selected. The sequence was obtained from a man between 18 and 35 years old in good health.

The CDR3 DNA reads TGCGCCAGCAGCTTGTTAGGTCTCCCCGGGGAGCTGTTTTTT. This encodes CASSLLGLPGELFF. The chain has TRBV5-1 and TRBJ2-2; D is ambiguous. CDR3 length equals 14 residues. The V end lost 1 base, the J end lost 6 bases, and 10 bases lay between the germline ends. Germline CDR1 reads SGHRS; CDR2 reads YFSETQ.